These 21 T cell receptor beta chains were all obtained from the same sample, sequenced in a study of blood T cell repertoires in COVID-19. This table comes from immunoSEQ multiplex PCR, and its TCRdb copy is limited to in-frame clones, with some not included. Of about 160,000 clones listed, more than 75% were seen once; the top ten hold 10% to 13%. Material: peripheral blood. The receptors come from a woman aged 70-85 years with COVID-19, enrolled during active disease.

The chain joins TRBV6-1 to TRBJ2-1; 9 bases are a match to TRBD1. The CDR3 is made up of 15 amino acids. Germline CDR1 is MNHNS and CDR2 is SASEGT. Germline trimming cut 3 bases from V and 2 bases from J; bases unmatched to any gene: 2. CDR3 sequence (DNA): TGTGCCAGCAGTGAGGGACAGGGACCCTACAATGAGCAGTTCTTC. Protein: CASSEGQGPYNEQFF.

V gene TRBV5-1 combines with J gene TRBJ1-3; D remains ambiguous. The CDR3 totals 15 residues. Germline assignment: CDR1 SGHRS and CDR2 YFSETQ. With 0 bases removed from V and 4 bases from J, the gap between germline ends came to 11 bases. CDR3 loop: CASSLESGSGNTIYF. Here the CDR3 DNA reads TGCGCCAGCAGCTTGGAGTCCGGGAGCGGAAACACCATATATTTT.

The DNA of the CDR3 is TGTGCCAGCAGTGAAGCGACGGGACAGGGGATGGCCTACACCTTC. This translates into CASSEATGQGMAYTF. The chain has TRBV6-1 and TRBJ1-2; 10 bases align to TRBD1. Germline V gene data show CDR1 as MNHNS and CDR2 as SASEGT. This CDR3 is built from 15 residues. J gave up 10 bases and V 0 bases, and 8 bases lay outside the gene matches.

This clone was counted only a few times. The V call is TRBV9, the J call TRBJ2-7; 7 nucleotides agree with TRBD1. The germline gives CDR1 SGDLS, CDR2 YYNGEE. Germline trimming cut 3 bases from V and 0 bases from J; bases unmatched to any gene: 3. The CDR3 is 14 residues long. The CDR3 region has the DNA TGTGCCAGCAGCGGACAGGGTAGCTCCTACGAGCAGTACTTC. Its protein product is CASSGQGSSYEQYF.

The chain links TRBV19 to TRBJ2-5; 8 nucleotides line up with TRBD1. Germline CDR1 and CDR2: LNHDA and SQIVND (reference sequence). V lost 1 base and J lost 5; bases outside the gene matches: 6. The CDR3 loop spans 15 amino acids. The CDR3 sequence: CASSIGSGGRETQYF. The CDR3 bases are TGTGCCAGTAGTATAGGTTCAGGGGGCCGGGAGACCCAGTACTTC.

V usage is TRBV19 and J usage is TRBJ1-5; D is unresolved. The germline V gene encodes CDR1 LNHDA and CDR2 SQIVND (reference sequence). The CDR3 is made up of 16 amino acids. V gave up 1 base and J gave up 2 bases, with 12 bases separating them. For the CDR3, the DNA is TGTGCCAGTAGTATAGGTGGCCCCCCCGGCAATCAGCCCCAGCATTTT. It encodes CASSIGGPPGNQPQHF.

The V call is TRBV3-1 (or the pseudogene TRBV3-2), the J call TRBJ1-1; D possibly corresponds to TRBD1 (5 bases). The CDR3 loop spans 15 amino acids. Per germline, CDR1 LGHDT and CDR2 YNNKEL (reference sequence). Trimming stripped 0 bases from V and 5 bases from J, with 13 bases between. CDR3 region: CASSQDGAGWTEAFF. CDR3 bases: TGTGCCAGCAGCCAAGATGGAGCAGGGTGGACTGAAGCTTTCTTT.

This sequence joins TRBV4-2 and TRBJ1-3, with D perhaps matching TRBD1 (5 bases). CDR1 is LGHNA, CDR2 YNFKEQ, per germline. Trimming left V 0 bases short and J 0 bases short, with 9 bases between. There are 16 residues in the CDR3. The CDR3 nucleotides are TGTGCCAGCAGCCAAGACGGCGGGACCTCTGGAAACACCATATATTTT. It specifies CASSQDGGTSGNTIYF.

The chain carries TRBV7-2 and TRBJ2-5; 9 bases fit TRBD2. CDR1 is SGHTA, CDR2 FQGNSA, per germline. The junction had 2 bases not matched to a gene; V was cut back by 5 bases and J by 4 bases. This CDR3 has 13 residues. DNA of the CDR3: TGTGCCAGCAGCCCAGCGGGGGGAGAGACCCAGTACTTC. Translated: CASSPAGGETQYF.

The chain links TRBV5-1 to TRBJ2-7; no reliable D call. The germline CDR1 and CDR2 sequences are SGHRS and YFSETQ. This CDR3 has 13 residues. V dropped 0 bases and J dropped 3 bases, with 7 bases sitting between them. The DNA of the CDR3 is TGCGCCAGCAGCTTGGCGGGTAGCTACGAGCAGTACTTC. Its translation: CASSLAGSYEQYF.

The rearrangement joins TRBV19 to TRBJ2-2, with 8 bases identical to TRBD1. CDR1 LNHDA and CDR2 SQIVND come from the germline V gene (reference sequence). V dropped 4 bases and J dropped 4; count of bases not matched to a gene: 5. The CDR3 has 15 amino acids. The CDR3 coding sequence is TGTGCCAGTAGTAGAGGACAGGGAATCACCGGGGAGCTGTTTTTT. This gives the protein CASSRGQGITGELFF.

The gene calls are TRBV6-5 and TRBJ1-5; 7 nucleotides agree with TRBD1. The trim removed 7 bases at V and 7 bases at J, leaving 13 bases unmatched. Germline CDR1 reads MNHEY; CDR2 reads SVGAGI. The CDR3 is 15 residues long. The CDR3 DNA is TGTGCCAGCAACTCCAAACAGGGGTCGGGACAGCCCCAGCATTTT. Amino acids: CASNSKQGSGQPQHF.

This clone was seen a single time. The genes are TRBV7-2 and TRBJ1-1, with D unclear. The V end was cut by 2 bases, the J end by 7 bases, with 17 bases between. The V gene's germline CDR1 is SGHTA and CDR2 FQGNSA. The CDR3 spans 15 residues. The DNA for the CDR3 is TGTGCCAGCAGCTTATTCACCCGAATGGGCCGTGAAGCTTTCTTT. As protein: CASSLFTRMGREAFF.

The genes are TRBV7-8 and TRBJ1-2; D not resolved. The CDR3 sequence is 14 residues long. CDR1 and CDR2 (germline): SGHVS, FQNEAQ. Trimming removed 5 bases from V and 7 bases from J, with 17 bases in between. The CDR3, as DNA: TGTGCCAGCAGCGCCCTTACACTGGGCCTTGGCTACACCTTC. Amino acid sequence: CASSALTLGLGYTF. Supplemented by reference TRBV7-8 and TRBJ1-2, the full variable domain reads GAGVSQSPRYKVAKRGQDVALRCDPISGHVSLFWYQQALGQGPEFLTYFQNEAQLDKSGLPSDRFFAERPEGSVSTLKIQRTQQEDSAVYLCASSALTLGLGYTFGSGTRLTVV.

Regarding this clone: This specimen includes other DNA sequences encoding the same CDR3. The gene calls are TRBV9 and TRBJ1-3, with TRBD1 matching over 7 bases. The germline V gene has CDR1 SGDLS and CDR2 YYNGEE. The length of the CDR3 is 15 residues. V shed 4 bases and J 4 bases; nucleotides not matched to a gene: 8. For the CDR3, the DNA is TGTGCCAGCAGCCCTCGACAGGGTCCAGGAAACACCATATATTTT. Residues: CASSPRQGPGNTIYF.

The rearrangement uses TRBV21-1 and TRBJ1-6; the DNA was not compared with TRBD1, the D call given in the table. TRBV21-1 is tagged as a pseudogene. This CDR3 is 17 amino acids long. CDR3 protein: CASRDRGDSSYNSPLHF. In nucleotides, the CDR3 is TGTGCCAGCAGAGACAGGGGCGACAGCTCCTATAATTCACCCCTCCACTTT.

This chain joins TRBV10-3 and TRBJ1-2; TRBD1 is a possible D gene (5 bases). Trimming cost V 3 bases and J 3 bases, with 8 bases left between them. CDR3 length equals 13 residues. CDR1 and CDR2 (germline): ENHRY, SYGVKD. The CDR3 loop is CAISEGGDYGYTF. As DNA, the CDR3 is TGTGCCATCAGTGAAGGAGGGGACTATGGCTACACCTTC.

The chain links TRBV25-1 to TRBJ2-2, with 15 bases matching TRBD2. The J segment lost 5 bases and the V segment lost 4 bases, leaving 8 bases of the junction unmatched. The CDR3 has 18 residues. Germline V lookup: CDR1 MGHDK, CDR2 SYGVNS. The chain's CDR3 is CASSVWTSGGERTGELFF. CDR3 DNA: TGTGCCAGCAGTGTCTGGACTAGCGGGGGGGAAAGGACCGGGGAGCTGTTTTTT.

This clone is labeled as large. The chain uses TRBV16 and TRBJ1-1; D gene ambiguous. Germline-derived CDR1 and CDR2 are KGHSY and FQNENV. The V and J ends lost 5 bases and 1 base respectively, with 14 bases between them. The CDR3 is 15 amino acids. CDR3 nucleotides: TGTGCCAGCAGCGCCACCCCGGGGAAGAACACTGAAGCTTTCTTT. This encodes CASSATPGKNTEAFF.

V is TRBV10-3 and J is TRBJ1-1, with TRBD1 identical over 7 bases. The length of the CDR3 is 14 residues. The ends lost 4 bases at V and 1 base at J; junction bases unmatched: 3. Germline V gene data show CDR1 as ENHRY and CDR2 as SYGVKD. CDR3 in amino acids: CAISGQGGNTEAFF. In DNA, the CDR3 is TGTGCCATCAGTGGGCAGGGGGGGAACACTGAAGCTTTCTTT.

This chain connects TRBV2 to TRBJ2-5; 9 bases fit TRBD1. Germline CDR1 is SNHLY and CDR2 is FYNNEI. The CDR3 extends over 13 amino acids. With 11 bases clipped from V and 4 bases from J, the junction kept 8 bases outside the gene matches. The DNA for the CDR3 is TGTGCCGCCCCGGGACAGGGCGGAGAGACCCAGTACTTC. It yields the protein CAAPGQGGETQYF. Full variable domain (missing parts from reference TRBV2 and TRBJ2-5): EPEVTQTPSHQVTQMGQEVILRCVPISNHLYFYWYRQILGQKVEFLVSFYNNEISEKSEIFDDQFSVERPDGSNFTLKIRSTKLEDSAMYFCAAPGQGGETQYFGPGTRLLVL.